The 20 T cell receptor beta chains below come from one sample, sequenced in a study of T cell responses to AZD1222 COVID-19 vaccine. Using immunoSEQ multiplex PCR, the repertoire was profiled, and TCRdb retains in-frame clones only, with some absent. This table holds about 56,000 clones, approximately 83% found once. Sequenced here: peripheral blood, sampled on day 0 of AZD1222 vaccination. Receptor source: an adult in good health.

The CDR3 coding sequence is TGTGCCAGCAGATTAGGAGGTAGCAATCAGCCCCAGCATTTT. Translating gives CASRLGGSNQPQHF. The chain uses TRBV6-5 and TRBJ1-5, with D uncertain. The CDR3 consists of 14 residues. With 6 bases removed from V and 0 bases from J, the gap between germline ends came to 9 bases. Per germline, CDR1 MNHEY and CDR2 SVGAGI.

The chain uses TRBV21-1 and TRBJ2-3. TRBV21-1 is classified as a pseudogene. The CDR3 is made up of 17 amino acids. The DNA of the CDR3 is TGTGCCAGCAGCAAAACCCCGCAAGGGCTGGGGACAGATACGCAGTATTTT. This encodes CASSKTPQGLGTDTQYF.

The rearrangement links TRBV6-5 to TRBJ1-2; D unclear. Trimming took off 6 bases at V and 4 bases at J, with 9 bases between the two ends. Germline V CDR1 and CDR2: MNHEY, SVGAGI. This CDR3 is built from 12 residues. In nucleotides, the CDR3 is TGTGCCAGCAGCCTGAACCGCTATGGCTACACCTTC. This encodes CASSLNRYGYTF.

The V and J genes are TRBV5-4 and TRBJ1-6, with TRBD1 matching 7 bases. This CDR3 spans 14 amino acids. The V gene end was trimmed by 4 bases and the J gene end by 7 bases; junction bases not matched to a gene: 5. Germline V lookup: CDR1 SGHNT, CDR2 YYREEE (reference sequence). CDR3 in amino acids: CASSARDSNSPLHF. The DNA of the CDR3 is TGTGCCAGCAGCGCCCGGGACAGCAATTCACCCCTCCACTTT.

This clone has only a few counts. V usage is TRBV18 and J usage is TRBJ2-7, with 9 bases fitting TRBD1. CDR1 is KGHSH, CDR2 LQKENI, per germline. The J segment lost 1 base and the V segment lost 5 bases, leaving 6 bases of the junction unmatched. The CDR3 is 15 amino acids. This chain's CDR3 is CASSRVGTGSYEQYF. The CDR3 DNA is TGTGCCAGCTCAAGGGTCGGGACAGGGTCCTACGAGCAGTACTTC.

This clone ranks as medium-sized. The rearrangement joins TRBV2 to TRBJ1-1; TRBD1 matches at 7 bases. In germline, CDR1 is SNHLY, CDR2 FYNNEI. CDR3 size: 14 residues. V lost 4 bases, J lost 5 bases, and 7 bases stayed unmatched. The CDR3 loop reads CASSGMTGRTEAFF. CDR3 in DNA: TGTGCCAGCAGTGGGATGACAGGGCGGACTGAAGCTTTCTTT.

This clone occurred a few times. This chain joins TRBV7-9 and TRBJ1-1; the match to TRBD1 covers 8 bases. Germline-derived CDR1 and CDR2 are SEHNR and FQNEAQ (reference sequence). The V and J ends lost 3 bases and 7 bases, in that order; junction bases with no gene match: 7. This CDR3 is 14 amino acids long. CDR3 residues: CASSLDRVGDEAFF. DNA for the CDR3: TGTGCCAGCAGCTTGGACAGGGTTGGGGATGAAGCTTTCTTT.

This chain connects TRBV28 to TRBJ1-1; TRBD1 matches at 10 bases. V was clipped by 6 bases and J by 4 bases; unmatched bases: 5. The CDR3 is made up of 14 amino acids. CDR1 is MDHEN, CDR2 SYDVKM, per germline. In DNA form, the CDR3 reads TGTGCCAGCAGGTTGGACAGGGGGGTCACTGAAGCTTTCTTT. Amino acids: CASRLDRGVTEAFF.

The chain employs TRBV9 and TRBJ2-7; 7 bases line up with TRBD2. CDR1 and CDR2 from the germline V gene are SGDLS and YYNGEE. The CDR3 consists of 15 residues. With 4 bases clipped from V and 2 bases from J, the junction kept 9 bases outside the gene matches. The chain's CDR3 is CASSPGLGRTYEQYF. The CDR3 DNA reads as TGTGCCAGCAGCCCCGGACTAGGCCGTACCTACGAGCAGTACTTC.

This sequence joins TRBV28 and TRBJ1-2, with D possibly matching TRBD1 (6 bases). The germline CDR1 and CDR2 sequences are MDHEN and SYDVKM. V lost 6 bases and J 8 bases, leaving 16 bases between the germline ends. The CDR3 contains 13 residues. The CDR3 protein is CASRAPGGPGYTF. CDR3 coding DNA: TGTGCCAGCAGGGCCCCCGGGGGGCCAGGCTACACCTTC.

This rearrangement joins TRBV7-9 to TRBJ2-7; D ambiguous. Looked up from germline, CDR1 is SEHNR and CDR2 is FQNEAQ (reference sequence). The CDR3 contains 13 residues. Trimming stripped 4 bases from V and 0 bases from J, with 7 bases between. In nucleotides, the CDR3 is TGTGCCAGCAGCTCGTCTGGCTCCTACGAGCAGTACTTC. Protein sequence: CASSSSGSYEQYF. The entire variable domain, with the rest obtained from reference TRBV7-9 and TRBJ2-7, is as follows: DTGVSQNPRHKITKRGQNVTFRCDPISEHNRLYWYRQTLGQGPEFLTYFQNEAQLEKSRLLSDRFSAERPKGSFSTLEIQRTEQGDSAMYLCASSSSGSYEQYFGPGTRLTVT.

The V gene is TRBV6-1, the J gene TRBJ2-7; the D is unclear. The CDR3 has 12 amino acids. V gave up 3 bases and J gave up 6 bases, with 9 bases separating them. Germline CDR1 and CDR2: MNHNS and SASEGT. The CDR3 DNA reads TGTGCCAGCAGTGACCTACAGCCCGAGCAGTACTTC. This codes for CASSDLQPEQYF.

The V call is TRBV19, the J call TRBJ1-3; no clear D gene. This CDR3 comprises 14 residues. CDR1 is LNHDA, CDR2 SQIVND, per germline (reference sequence). Trimming removed 5 bases from V and 0 bases from J, with 8 bases in between. This chain's CDR3 is CASSETSSGNTIYF. The CDR3 DNA reads TGTGCCAGTAGTGAGACTAGCTCTGGAAACACCATATATTTT.

The chain couples TRBV3-1 (or the pseudogene TRBV3-2) to TRBJ1-5, with TRBD1 matching over 9 bases. Losses at the gene ends were 0 bases for V and 4 bases for J; bases not matched to a gene: 7. Germline loops: CDR1 LGHDT, CDR2 YNNKEL (reference sequence). The CDR3 spans 17 residues. Here the CDR3 DNA reads TGTGCCAGCAGCCAAGATTTTGGGGACAGGGATAATCAGCCCCAGCATTTT. This gives the protein CASSQDFGDRDNQPQHF.

CDR3 amino acids: CASSEGHQRNTGELFF. The DNA for the CDR3 is TGTGCCAGCAGTGAAGGGCACCAACGGAACACCGGGGAGCTGTTTTTT. V is TRBV6-4 and J is TRBJ2-2; D remains ambiguous. Germline V gives CDR1 MRHNA, CDR2 SNTAGT. The CDR3 extends over 16 amino acids. V dropped 3 bases and J dropped 1 base, with 12 bases sitting between them.

The chain couples TRBV13 to TRBJ2-6; 7 positions agree with TRBD1. J lost 3 bases, V lost 8 bases, and 4 bases had no gene match. The CDR3 is 14 residues long. CDR1 PRHDT and CDR2 FYEKMQ come from the germline V gene (reference sequence). The CDR3 region has the DNA TGTGCCAGCGCTGACAGGGTTGGGGCCAACGTCCTGACTTTC. It codes for CASADRVGANVLTF. Together with reference TRBV13 and TRBJ2-6, the CDR3 gives the full variable domain: AAGVIQSPRHLIKEKRETATLKCYPIPRHDTVYWYQQGPGQDPQFLISFYEKMQSDKGSIPDRFSAQQFSDYHSELNMSSLELGDSALYFCASADRVGANVLTFGAGSRLTVL.

CDR3 sequence: CAPRTNTEAFF. CDR3 in DNA: TGTGCCCCCCGTACGAACACTGAAGCTTTCTTT. The rearrangement joins TRBV21-1 to TRBJ1-1. TRBV21-1 is annotated as a pseudogene. The CDR3 totals 11 residues.

This chain joins TRBV19 and TRBJ2-6, with TRBD1 matching over 7 bases. V shed 5 bases, J shed 5 bases, and the junction held 18 bases outside the gene matches. The CDR3 has 19 amino acids. Germline loops: CDR1 LNHDA, CDR2 SQIVND (reference sequence). The CDR3, as DNA: TGTGCCAGTAGTGTTACCGGGACAGAGCTTAACTCATGGGCCAACGTCCTGACTTTC. Protein product: CASSVTGTELNSWANVLTF.

The CDR3 protein is CASSLSGTKVELFF. The CDR3 nucleotides are TGTGCCAGCAGCCTGTCCGGGACAAAGGTGGAACTGTTTTTT. The chain recombines TRBV4-2 with TRBJ1-4; tentatively, D is TRBD1 (6 bases). Germline V CDR1 and CDR2: LGHNA, YNFKEQ. The length of the CDR3 is 14 residues. The V gene lost 4 bases and the J gene lost 12 bases, with 18 bases spanning the gap.

The chain employs TRBV9 and TRBJ1-4, with D unclear. Per the germline V gene, CDR1 is SGDLS and CDR2 is YYNGEE. V was pared by 6 bases and J by 0 bases, with 12 bases between. The CDR3 loop spans 15 amino acids. DNA of the CDR3: TGTGCCAGCACTTATGGGAAGGCAACTAATGAAAAACTGTTTTTT. It codes for CASTYGKATNEKLFF. Supplemented by reference TRBV9 and TRBJ1-4, the full variable domain reads DSGVTQTPKHLITATGQRVTLRCSPRSGDLSVYWYQQSLDQGLQFLIQYYNGEERAKGNILERFSAQQFPDLHSELNLSSLELGDSALYFCASTYGKATNEKLFFGSGTQLSVL.